The sequence of this TCR beta chain was determined in a study of T cell responses to AZD1222 COVID-19 vaccine. Only in-frame clones appear in the TCRdb table, and some are missing; sequencing was by immunoSEQ multiplex PCR. This table holds under 70,000 clones, approximately 79% found once. V was shortened by 8 bases and J by 0 bases, with 7 bases between the two germline ends. The CDR3 contains 12 residues. Germline V gene lookup returns CDR1 LNHDA and CDR2 SQIVND (reference sequence). This sequence originates from an adult in good health. Sequenced material: peripheral blood, taken on day 0 of MenACWY control vaccination. The chain couples TRBV19 to TRBJ2-5; D is undetermined. The CDR3 protein is CASRRNQETQYF. For the CDR3, the DNA is TGTGCCAGTCGAAGGAACCAAGAGACCCAGTACTTC. Supplemented by reference TRBV19 and TRBJ2-5, the full variable domain reads DGGITQSPKYLFRKEGQNVTLSCEQNLNHDAMYWYRQDPGQGLRLIYYSQIVNDFQKGDIAEGYSVSREKKESFPLTVTSAQKNPTAFYLCASRRNQETQYFGPGTRLLVL.